These 27 T cell receptor beta chains came from one sample sequenced in a study of blood T cell repertoires in COVID-19. The data were produced by immunoSEQ multiplex PCR, yet TCRdb's version contains in-frame clones alone and is incomplete. The data hold about 45,000 clones, with about nine tenths observed a single time. The material sequenced was peripheral blood. The receptors were gathered from a woman aged 80 or older in a cohort sampled during active or convalescent COVID-19.

The chain is built from TRBV6-5 and TRBJ1-4, with 8 bases identical to TRBD1. The junction had 7 bases not matched to a gene; V was cut back by 5 bases and J by 5 bases. Germline CDR1 and CDR2: MNHEY and SVGAGI. The CDR3 is 15 amino acids. The CDR3 is CASSLQGAGNEKLFF. The CDR3 DNA sequence: TGTGCCAGCAGTCTCCAGGGGGCGGGGAATGAAAAACTGTTTTTT.

This clone was counted a single time. This chain joins TRBV11-2 and TRBJ2-1, with a possible D match to TRBD2 (6 bases). V dropped 5 bases and J dropped 14 bases, with 19 bases sitting between them. The germline CDR1 and CDR2 sequences are SGHAT and FQNNGV. This CDR3 contains 13 residues. CDR3 amino acids: CASSAEGSGRKFF. For the CDR3, the DNA is TGTGCCAGCAGCGCGGAGGGGTCAGGGAGGAAGTTCTTC. The whole variable domain, filled in from reference TRBV11-2 and TRBJ2-1, reads EAGVAQSPRYKIIEKRQSVAFWCNPISGHATLYWYQQILGQGPKLLIQFQNNGVVDDSQLPKDRFSAERLKGVDSTLKIQPAKLEDSAVYLCASSAEGSGRKFFGPGTRLTVL.

The chain carries TRBV12-3 or TRBV12-4 and TRBJ2-7; weak D call: TRBD1 (5 bases). The V and J ends lost 5 bases and 2 bases respectively, with 10 bases between them. The CDR3 runs 13 residues. This chain's CDR3 is CASSPQGPYEQYF. CDR3 nucleotides: TGTGCCAGCAGTCCTCAGGGTCCCTACGAGCAGTACTTC.

The gene calls are TRBV11-3 and TRBJ2-5, with TRBD2 identical over 7 bases. V gave up 6 bases and J gave up 0 bases; unmatched junction bases: 1. CDR3 length equals 13 residues. The germline V gene has CDR1 SGHNT and CDR2 YENEEA. The CDR3: CASRGTNQETQYF. For the CDR3, the DNA is TGTGCCAGCAGGGGGACTAACCAAGAGACCCAGTACTTC.

With regard to this clone: A read error may produce the germline difference seen at one junction end. The chain is built from TRBV6-5 and TRBJ2-2; 9 bases map to TRBD2. CDR1 is MNHEY and CDR2 is SVGAGI in the germline V gene. The CDR3 sequence is 16 residues long. The CDR3 bases are TGTGCCAGCAGTTACTCGTGGCTAGCGGGACCCCCCGGCGCTGTTTTT. This encodes CASSYSWLAGPPGAVF.

The chain is built from TRBV30 and TRBJ1-1; D not certain. Germline V gene sequence: CDR1 GTSNPN, CDR2 SVGIG (reference sequence). The CDR3 has 12 amino acids. Trimming took off 3 bases at V and 1 base at J, with 6 bases between the two ends. The DNA of the CDR3 is TGTGCCTGGAGGGGGAGGAACACTGAAGCTTTCTTT. The encoded protein is CAWRGRNTEAFF.

This sequence joins TRBV27 and TRBJ1-2; 7 bases line up with TRBD1. The CDR3 runs to 14 residues. CDR1 and CDR2 (germline): MNHEY, SMNVEV (reference sequence). V shed 6 bases, J shed 5 bases, and the junction held 9 bases outside the gene matches. The CDR3 protein is CASRRQGSGYGYTF. In DNA, the CDR3 is TGTGCCAGCAGAAGACAGGGTTCAGGGTATGGCTACACCTTC.

The J gene is TRBJ1-1, the V gene TRBV19, with 7 bases lining up with TRBD1. The CDR3 spans 15 residues. The trim removed 7 bases at V and 0 bases at J, leaving 8 bases unmatched. CDR1 LNHDA and CDR2 SQIVND come from the germline V gene (reference sequence). The CDR3 region is CASKVGDSMNTEAFF. For the CDR3, the DNA is TGTGCCAGTAAGGTCGGGGACAGCATGAACACTGAAGCTTTCTTT.

The chain couples TRBV3-1 (or the pseudogene TRBV3-2) to TRBJ2-3; 13 bases are a match to TRBD2. J gave up 4 bases and V 4 bases, and 5 bases lay outside the gene matches. This CDR3 has 16 residues. CDR1 LGHDT and CDR2 YNNKEL come from the germline V gene (reference sequence). The DNA for the CDR3 is TGTGCCAGCAGCCTTGGACTAGCGGGAGCCTCAGATACGCAGTATTTT. This encodes CASSLGLAGASDTQYF.

The sample holds one count of this clone. The CDR3 reads CAISGGQGEASGNTIYF. CDR3 bases: TGTGCCATCAGTGGGGGACAGGGGGAGGCCTCTGGAAACACCATATATTTT. The gene calls are TRBV10-3 and TRBJ1-3; 11 positions agree with TRBD1. Germline trimming cut 4 bases from V and 0 bases from J; bases unmatched to any gene: 5. Germline loops: CDR1 ENHRY, CDR2 SYGVKD. The CDR3 length is 17 residues.

V usage is TRBV4-1 and J usage is TRBJ2-7; tentative D call: TRBD2 (5 bases). The CDR3 is 16 residues long. Germline V lookup: CDR1 MGHRA, CDR2 YSYEKL. The V end was cut by 0 bases, the J end by 2 bases, with 14 bases between. The CDR3: CASSQERGQAPYEQYF. CDR3 nucleotides: TGCGCCAGCAGCCAAGAGAGAGGGCAGGCCCCCTACGAGCAGTACTTC.

The chain links TRBV2 to TRBJ2-7; 9 bases fit TRBD1. The CDR3 is made up of 12 amino acids. Germline CDR1 reads SNHLY; CDR2 reads FYNNEI. With 6 bases clipped from V and 6 bases from J, the junction kept 3 bases outside the gene matches. The CDR3 region is CASRDRGPEQYF. CDR3 bases: TGTGCCAGCAGGGACAGGGGTCCCGAGCAGTACTTC. The full variable domain, its missing parts supplied by reference TRBV2 and TRBJ2-7, is EPEVTQTPSHQVTQMGQEVILRCVPISNHLYFYWYRQILGQKVEFLVSFYNNEISEKSEIFDDQFSVERPDGSNFTLKIRSTKLEDSAMYFCASRDRGPEQYFGPGTRLTVT.

The chain joins TRBV12-3 or TRBV12-4 to TRBJ1-1; a possible D gene is TRBD1 (6 bases). Trimming stripped 6 bases from V and 0 bases from J, with 8 bases between. The CDR3 loop spans 13 amino acids. CDR3 sequence: CASRQGMNTEAFF. The DNA of the CDR3 is TGTGCCAGCAGACAGGGCATGAACACTGAAGCTTTCTTT.

The chain links TRBV3-1 (or the pseudogene TRBV3-2) to TRBJ2-1, with 15 bases aligning to TRBD2. The germline CDR1 and CDR2 sequences are LGHDT and YNNKEL (reference sequence). The V and J ends lost 0 bases and 6 bases, in that order; junction bases with no gene match: 6. This CDR3 contains 18 residues. CDR3 sequence: CASSQDGLAGGPGNEQFF. The CDR3 nucleotides read TGTGCCAGCAGCCAAGATGGACTAGCGGGAGGGCCGGGCAATGAGCAGTTCTTC.

The rearrangement joins TRBV6-1 to TRBJ1-2, with 9 bases fitting TRBD1. CDR1 and CDR2 (germline): MNHNS, SASEGT. The CDR3 spans 16 residues. V lost 4 bases to trimming and J lost 3 bases; unmatched junction nucleotides: 9. CDR3 bases: TGTGCCAGCAGTGGAAAATGGGACAGGGTCTACTATGGCTACACCTTC. The encoded protein is CASSGKWDRVYYGYTF.

This clone was counted once. The chain employs TRBV9 and TRBJ2-1, with TRBD2 matching over 16 bases. Germline CDR1 and CDR2: SGDLS and YYNGEE. CDR3 length: 19 amino acids. V trimming: 2 bases; J trimming: 7 bases; junction bases outside the gene matches: 12. The CDR3 coding sequence is TGTGCCAGCAGCGTCTGGGGGACTAGCGGGAGGGGTGGGGTTAATGAGCAGTTCTTC. Its protein is CASSVWGTSGRGGVNEQFF.

The gene calls are TRBV11-2 and TRBJ2-1, with TRBD2 as a possible D gene (6 bases). CDR1 and CDR2 from the germline V gene are SGHAT and FQNNGV. This CDR3 comprises 16 residues. The V gene lost 5 bases and the J gene lost 2 bases, with 16 bases spanning the gap. The CDR3 bases are TGTGCCAGCAGCCCCTCTAGCGCCCTAGCCTACAATGAGCAGTTCTTC. The encoded protein is CASSPSSALAYNEQFF.

The chain joins TRBV4-1 to TRBJ1-6; no definite D call. CDR3 size: 14 residues. V shed 4 bases and J shed 3 bases, with 7 bases lying between them. Germline V CDR1 and CDR2: MGHRA, YSYEKL. CDR3 loop: CASSLHSYNSPLHF. In DNA form, the CDR3 reads TGCGCCAGCAGCCTGCACAGCTATAATTCACCCCTCCACTTT.

The V call is TRBV25-1, the J call TRBJ2-6; D uncertain. Trimming took 4 bases from V and 0 from J, leaving 13 bases between them. The V gene's germline CDR1 is MGHDK and CDR2 SYGVNS. The CDR3 runs to 17 residues. CDR3 residues: CASSAHARVSGANVLTF. The CDR3 DNA sequence: TGTGCCAGCAGTGCCCATGCACGGGTCTCTGGGGCCAACGTCCTGACTTTC.

This chain connects TRBV9 to TRBJ2-2; 10 nucleotides match TRBD2. The CDR3 is 18 residues long. V shed 1 base, J shed 4 bases, and the junction held 10 bases outside the gene matches. Germline V lookup: CDR1 SGDLS, CDR2 YYNGEE. The DNA for the CDR3 is TGTGCCAGCAGCGTATTGCTAGCGGGAGTCGAGAGCACCGGGGAGCTGTTTTTT. Protein: CASSVLLAGVESTGELFF.

The genes are TRBV10-2 and TRBJ1-1, with D hard to call. Trimming pared 5 bases from V and 0 bases from J, leaving 4 bases between. Germline lookup yields CDR1 WSHSY and CDR2 SAAADI. CDR3 size: 12 residues. The CDR3 DNA follows: TGCGCCAGCAGTTTTATGAACACTGAAGCTTTCTTT. Encoded protein: CASSFMNTEAFF.

This clone was picked up a small number of times. J is TRBJ1-2 and V is TRBV19, with 8 positions matching TRBD1. The trim removed 6 bases at V and 6 bases at J, leaving 12 bases unmatched. The CDR3 is 15 residues long. Germline V CDR1 and CDR2: LNHDA, SQIVND (reference sequence). CDR3 sequence reads: CASRTGPGGSDGYTF. The CDR3, as DNA: TGTGCCAGTAGAACCGGACCAGGGGGCTCGGATGGCTACACCTTC. The whole variable domain, filled in from reference TRBV19 and TRBJ1-2, reads DGGITQSPKYLFRKEGQNVTLSCEQNLNHDAMYWYRQDPGQGLRLIYYSQIVNDFQKGDIAEGYSVSREKKESFPLTVTSAQKNPTAFYLCASRTGPGGSDGYTFGSGTRLTVV.

The chain carries TRBV5-1 and TRBJ2-7; TRBD1 aligns across 11 bases. The V and J ends lost 4 bases and 7 bases, in that order; junction bases with no gene match: 7. CDR3 length: 14 amino acids. Germline values: CDR1 SGHRS, CDR2 YFSETQ. CDR3: CASSPGQGDGEQYF. The CDR3 nucleotides read TGCGCCAGCAGCCCGGGACAGGGGGATGGTGAGCAGTACTTC. Based on the CDR3 plus reference TRBV5-1 and TRBJ2-7, the full variable domain is KAGVTQTPRYLIKTRGQQVTLSCSPISGHRSVSWYQQTPGQGLQFLFEYFSETQRNKGNFPGRFSGRQFSNSRSEMNVSTLELGDSALYLCASSPGQGDGEQYFGPGTRLTVT.

This clone was observed a handful of times. The chain is built from TRBV5-5 and TRBJ2-5; 7 bases are shared with TRBD2. The CDR3 is 15 residues long. The germline CDR1 and CDR2 sequences are SGHKS and YYEKEE (reference sequence). Trimming took 3 bases from V and 5 from J; bases not matched to a gene: 10. The CDR3 spells CASSSVGREYETQYF. The DNA for the CDR3 is TGTGCCAGCAGCTCGGTCGGGCGGGAGTACGAGACCCAGTACTTC. Complete variable domain (other parts from reference TRBV5-5 and TRBJ2-5): DAGVTQSPTHLIKTRGQQVTLRCSPISGHKSVSWYQQVLGQGPQFIFQYYEKEERGRGNFPDRFSARQFPNYSSELNVNALLLGDSALYLCASSSVGREYETQYFGPGTRLLVL.

The chain carries TRBV2 and TRBJ2-7, with 10 bases matching TRBD1. The germline gives CDR1 SNHLY, CDR2 FYNNEI. There are 15 residues in the CDR3. Trimming removed 3 bases from V and 3 bases from J; junction bases left unmatched: 5. The CDR3 DNA is TGTGCCAGCAGTGATCTTGGGACAGGGGTCTACGAGCAGTACTTC. It translates to CASSDLGTGVYEQYF.

The chain recombines TRBV10-3 with TRBJ1-2, with 8 bases identical to TRBD1. CDR1 and CDR2 (germline): ENHRY, SYGVKD. The J segment lost 9 bases and the V segment lost 4 bases, leaving 10 bases of the junction unmatched. The CDR3 contains 14 residues. The CDR3 DNA is TGTGCCATCAGTGCGCCGGACAGGGCGGATAGCTACACCTTC. Translating gives CAISAPDRADSYTF.

The rearrangement links TRBV11-2 to TRBJ2-1; 7 bases agree with TRBD1. There are 16 residues in the CDR3. Germline values: CDR1 SGHAT, CDR2 FQNNGV. V was pared by 0 bases and J by 4 bases, with 6 bases of the junction left unmatched. For the CDR3, the DNA is TGTGCCAGCAGCTTAGAGCGGCGGACAGGTTACAATGAGCAGTTCTTC. Its translation: CASSLERRTGYNEQFF. Looking up the rest from reference TRBV11-2 and TRBJ2-1 gives the full variable domain: EAGVAQSPRYKIIEKRQSVAFWCNPISGHATLYWYQQILGQGPKLLIQFQNNGVVDDSQLPKDRFSAERLKGVDSTLKIQPAKLEDSAVYLCASSLERRTGYNEQFFGPGTRLTVL.